Below, one T cell receptor beta chain is given with its context. The data were taken from a study of T cell changes during pregnancy in multiple sclerosis. Some clones are missing from TCRdb's copy, which holds only in-frame ones; the method was immunoSEQ multiplex PCR. The data show 70,000 to 95,000 clones, about 94% seen once. The CDR3 is made up of 16 amino acids. CDR1 is MGHRA and CDR2 is YSYEKL in the germline V gene. V lost 3 bases and J lost 0, with 12 bases in between. This receptor was taken from a female donor in good health, enrolled as a control in a pregnancy study. Sequences were derived from peripheral blood, sampled after pregnancy. This chain uses TRBV4-1 with TRBJ2-1; D possibly corresponds to TRBD2 (5 bases). The DNA for the CDR3 is TGCGCCAGCAGCCACCCGACGGGGAGCTCCTACAATGAGCAGTTCTTC. It codes for CASSHPTGSSYNEQFF.